This TCR beta chain was sequenced during a study of beta chain features in type 1 diabetes. The whole isolated RNA underwent reverse transcription, so sequencing captured expressed TCRB transcripts. Here immunoSEQ multiplex PCR was the method, and the copy in TCRdb shows in-frame clones only, minus some. Of fewer than 250,000 clones in the sample, over 12% were seen once. Trimming stripped 7 bases from V and 8 bases from J, with 20 bases between. From germline, CDR1 is MNHEY and CDR2 SVGAGI. The CDR3 runs to 14 residues. The TCR sequence derives from a woman in her thirties or forties in good health. Source material: naive CD4+ T cells from blood. V is TRBV6-5 and J is TRBJ1-1, with D unclear. CDR3 in DNA: TGTGCCAGCACCCCTTCCGGGAAGTCGTTGGAAGCTTTCTTT. Protein sequence: CASTPSGKSLEAFF.